A single sample gave rise to the 16 T cell receptor beta chains below, sequenced in a study of blood T cell repertoires in COVID-19. Clones were read by immunoSEQ multiplex PCR, and TCRdb kept only the in-frame ones, dropping some. This table has 150,000 to 200,000 clones, more than 75% appearing once. Sequencing was performed on peripheral blood. These receptors originate from a woman in her 50s with active or convalescent COVID-19.

V gene TRBV7-9 combines with J gene TRBJ1-4; D possibly corresponds to TRBD1 (6 bases). Germline V CDR1 and CDR2: SEHNR, FQNEAQ (reference sequence). CDR3 length: 13 residues. With 10 bases removed from V and 5 bases from J, the gap between germline ends came to 14 bases. CDR3: CATRQGSNEKLFF. The CDR3 nucleotides read TGTGCCACCCGGCAGGGGTCAAATGAAAAACTGTTTTTT.

The DNA for the CDR3 is TGTGCCAGCAGTTACTCGGAGGGGACGAATTCACCCCTCCACTTT. It specifies CASSYSEGTNSPLHF. The rearrangement uses TRBV6-5 and TRBJ1-6, with D perhaps matching TRBD1 (5 bases). CDR1 and CDR2 from the germline V gene are MNHEY and SVGAGI. V gave up 0 bases and J gave up 7 bases, with 10 bases separating them. This CDR3 is built from 15 residues.

The rearrangement links TRBV19 to TRBJ1-5; TRBD1 agrees at 9 bases. The V gene end was trimmed by 5 bases and the J gene end by 2 bases; junction bases not matched to a gene: 7. This CDR3 has 16 amino acids. Germline V lookup: CDR1 LNHDA, CDR2 SQIVND (reference sequence). The CDR3 coding sequence is TGTGCCAGTAGTTCACCGTGGACAGGGGGCAATCAGCCCCAGCATTTT. It codes for CASSSPWTGGNQPQHF. Supplemented by reference TRBV19 and TRBJ1-5, the full variable domain reads DGGITQSPKYLFRKEGQNVTLSCEQNLNHDAMYWYRQDPGQGLRLIYYSQIVNDFQKGDIAEGYSVSREKKESFPLTVTSAQKNPTAFYLCASSSPWTGGNQPQHFGDGTRLSIL.

The gene calls are TRBV6-5 and TRBJ1-1, with D maybe TRBD1 (5 bases). The CDR3 consists of 15 residues. Germline V CDR1 and CDR2: MNHEY, SVGAGI. V shed 6 bases and J shed 1 base, with 15 bases lying between them. The CDR3: CASRRDGRGNTEAFF. CDR3 bases: TGTGCCAGCAGGAGGGACGGGCGGGGGAACACTGAAGCTTTCTTT.

This clone was counted between two and nine times. The chain links TRBV11-2 to TRBJ2-7; D gene unclear. Trimming took off 3 bases at V and 6 bases at J, with 6 bases between the two ends. Germline-derived CDR1 and CDR2 are SGHAT and FQNNGV. The CDR3 extends over 11 amino acids. The CDR3 protein is CASSLGSEQYF. The CDR3 coding sequence is TGTGCCAGCAGCTTGGGCAGCGAGCAGTACTTC.

The chain recombines TRBV4-2 with TRBJ2-2, with D possibly matching TRBD2 (5 bases). The CDR3 has 14 amino acids. Deletions cut 3 bases from V and 0 bases from J, with 5 bases between. Germline CDR1 LGHNA, CDR2 YNFKEQ. The CDR3 DNA is TGTGCCAGCAGCCAGGACTCGAACACCGGGGAGCTGTTTTTT. Residues: CASSQDSNTGELFF.

The chain joins TRBV6-4 to TRBJ1-1; no reliable D call. This CDR3 has 14 amino acids. CDR1 and CDR2 from the germline V gene are MRHNA and SNTAGT. With 2 bases removed from V and 10 bases from J, the gap between germline ends came to 17 bases. CDR3 nucleotides: TGTGCCAGCAGTGACACGGCTCTCGAGGAAACAGCTTTCTTT. Translating it yields CASSDTALEETAFF.

The DNA for the CDR3 is TGTGCCTGGAGTGGACAGGGGTGGGCTAATGAAAAACTGTTTTTT. Protein product: CAWSGQGWANEKLFF. The chain carries TRBV30 and TRBJ1-4; TRBD1 matches 8 bases. This CDR3 is 15 amino acids long. The junction had 4 bases not matched to a gene; V was cut back by 1 base and J by 3 bases. Germline CDR1 reads GTSNPN; CDR2 reads SVGIG (reference sequence).

This clone occurred once. This rearrangement joins TRBV9 to TRBJ2-7; a weak D match, TRBD1 (5 bases). CDR3 size: 13 residues. Germline values: CDR1 SGDLS, CDR2 YYNGEE. V was cut by 3 bases and J by 0 bases, with 7 bases left in between. The CDR3 nucleotides are TGTGCCAGCAGCGCAGGGATCTCCTACGAGCAGTACTTC. Its translation is CASSAGISYEQYF.

CDR3 loop: CASSQGQGGHEQYF. CDR3 sequence (DNA): TGCGCCAGCAGCCAAGGTCAGGGAGGCCACGAGCAGTACTTC. The gene calls are TRBV4-3 and TRBJ2-7; possible D gene TRBD2, 6 bases. CDR1 and CDR2 from the germline V gene are LGHNA and YSLEER. Trimming cost V 1 base and J 5 bases, with 12 bases left between them. The CDR3 contains 14 residues.

This clone turned up a few times. Other nucleotide sequences in the sample specify the same CDR3. This chain uses TRBV4-2 with TRBJ1-3; D gene uncertain. This CDR3 spans 16 amino acids. V was cut by 0 bases and J by 0 bases, with 9 bases left in between. Germline V lookup: CDR1 LGHNA, CDR2 YNFKEQ. The CDR3: CASSQDLAGSGNTIYF. The DNA of the CDR3 is TGTGCCAGCAGCCAAGATCTGGCAGGCTCTGGAAACACCATATATTTT.

This rearrangement joins TRBV5-1 to TRBJ2-2; 9 bases fit TRBD1. V lost 2 bases, J lost 5 bases, and 4 bases stayed unmatched. CDR1 is SGHRS, CDR2 YFSETQ, per germline. The CDR3 runs to 15 residues. CDR3: CASSLTGTGTGELFF. The CDR3 nucleotides read TGCGCCAGCAGCTTAACCGGGACAGGGACCGGGGAGCTGTTTTTT.

This clone was recorded a few times. The gene calls are TRBV29-1 and TRBJ1-2; D is unclear. The CDR3 sequence is 13 residues long. The V end lost 4 bases, the J end lost 4 bases, and 13 bases lay between the germline ends. CDR1 is SQVTM and CDR2 is ANQGSEA in the germline V gene. This chain's CDR3 is CSVARSDLYGYTF. The CDR3 region has the DNA TGCAGCGTTGCCAGAAGCGACCTCTATGGCTACACCTTC.

The V gene is TRBV29-1, the J gene TRBJ2-2; D perhaps matches TRBD1 (5 bases). The V end lost 6 bases, the J end lost 1 base, and 9 bases lay between the germline ends. CDR1 is SQVTM, CDR2 ANQGSEA, per germline. This CDR3 is 13 amino acids long. The DNA of the CDR3 is TGCAGCGTCAGGGCAGGGAACACCGGGGAGCTGTTTTTT. Its translation is CSVRAGNTGELFF.

V is TRBV7-7 and J is TRBJ2-1; 9 nucleotides align to TRBD1. Germline CDR1 reads SSHAT; CDR2 reads FNYEAQ (reference sequence). The V gene end was trimmed by 5 bases and the J gene end by 7 bases; junction bases not matched to a gene: 9. CDR3 size: 15 residues. This CDR3 is CASSLTGTGRNEQFF. The CDR3 DNA sequence: TGTGCCAGCAGCCTCACCGGGACAGGGAGAAATGAGCAGTTCTTC. The entire variable domain, with the rest obtained from reference TRBV7-7 and TRBJ2-1, is as follows: GAGVSQSPRYKVTKRGQDVTLRCDPISSHATLYWYQQALGQGPEFLTYFNYEAQPDKSGLPSDRFSAERPEGSISTLTIQRTEQRDSAMYRCASSLTGTGRNEQFFGPGTRLTVL.

The chain joins TRBV3-1 (or the pseudogene TRBV3-2) to TRBJ1-2; TRBD1 is a possible D gene (6 bases). Germline V gene sequence: CDR1 LGHDT, CDR2 YNNKEL (reference sequence). V dropped 4 bases and J dropped 0 bases, with 6 bases sitting between them. The CDR3 is 13 residues long. The CDR3 sequence is CASSRTANYGYTF. In nucleotides, the CDR3 is TGTGCCAGCAGCCGGACAGCTAACTATGGCTACACCTTC.